This TCR beta chain was sequenced during a study of cytomegalovirus exposure and HLA in healthy donors (dated by TCRdb to about 2017). Notes on the research overall: An earlier analysis of approximately 550 of the donors reported 276 Gb of sequence data and roughly 100 million unique TCR beta sequences from about 179 million T cells. The number of donors typed differed by locus, with roughly 629-640 for A, B, C, DRB1 and DQB1, 522 for DQA1, over 600 for DPA1, and around 430 for DPB1. To decide whether each TCR beta V gene segment behaved as functional or pseudogenic, an earlier analysis of approximately 590 of the donors relied on high-throughput TCR beta sequencing. Using immunosequencing, the study profiled T cell repertoires from fewer than 850 subjects and related those repertoires to cytomegalovirus serostatus. In addition to the first cohort of around 670 subjects, a separate validation cohort of 120 different subjects was used. An early release that covered fewer than 750 HLA-typed donors contained 250 to 350 gigabases of sequencing data and 70 million to 100 million unique TCR sequences. The genetic ancestry cluster associated with self-reported Caucasian donors included 65% to 90% of the 300 to 400 genotyped donors. Among about 360 genotyped donors of the cohort, an average of approximately 240,000 unique TCR beta nucleotide sequences were sequenced per donor, about a sixth of them non-productive. The study was designed to test whether signatures of past pathogen exposure could be identified by cataloging public T cell receptors. Class I and class II HLA loci were covered by the typing at four-digit resolution. Alongside the repertoire data, information on donor age, sex, ethnicity and CMV serostatus was compiled. In the later analysis, no new phenotypic data were used to find candidate immune exposures; instead, reliance was placed on TCR beta sequences and their occurrence across donors. Roughly 5 DR-DQ haplotypes were handled as single units for association and clustering, since linkage in the cohort was strong. All discovery cohort repertoires had been generated using a single sequencing platform. A later genetic analysis took genome-wide SNP genotypes for about three fifths of the roughly 670 donors and used that subset as a discovery cohort. To predict cytomegalovirus infection status, the study brought together high-throughput TCR immunosequencing, statistical association of individual TCRs with disease status, and machine learning. To study patterns of TCR occurrence, a later analysis re-analyzed previously published TCR beta repertoires from around 700 donors and added high-resolution HLA genotyping. Broader findings and caveats from the paper: Most CMV-associated TCR beta chains appeared to be HLA-restricted in a later analysis, and the HLA associations seemed to be driven largely by CMV exposure. Across donors, most TCR sequences were observed very rarely, whereas some public TCRs were present in many individuals. Correlated functional status among segregating V segments might be attributable to linkage disequilibrium, but an unknown experimental factor could not be ruled out. Because HLA typing was missing for some donors at each locus, association tests included only the typed subset. Cytomegalovirus status was reported to be diagnosed by the classifier with high specificity and sensitivity in both the original and validation cohorts. In a later analysis, HLA-associated TCR beta chains were found to be more clonally expanded and to have lower generation probabilities than equally common non-associated chains. A few of the identified cytomegalovirus-associated TCR beta chains were confirmed in vitro to be specific for cytomegalovirus antigens. In a later genetic analysis, a missense DCLRE1C variant was associated with V-gene and J-gene trimming of TCR beta chains, and the association was replicated in an independent cohort. Specific HLA alleles were associated with 16,951 TCR beta sequences at a false discovery rate of 0.05 in a later analysis. A total of 164 TCR beta chains were listed by the study as associated with cytomegalovirus. Some IMGT-functional V segments, including TRBV6-2 and TRBV6-3, could not be told apart with the 87-base-pair reads, so those segments were excluded. Assigning TCR associations to individual alleles was difficult when HLA alleles, especially DR and DQ, strongly co-occurred. According to a later analysis, parvovirus B19, influenza, CMV and Epstein-Barr virus appeared linked to several top co-occurrence clusters. CMV serostatus was the only immune exposure information available for the cohort. A further reported finding was that TCR beta sequences accurately predicted the HLA-A and HLA-B alleles for most subjects in the first cohort. The sequencing pipeline was judged likely to have produced a cluster of highly shared sequence variants as a technical artifact. In this cohort, only TCR beta chains were sequenced, and detectable features were limited by the absence of alpha or paired-chain data. Sequencing depth was assumed to be roughly uniform across donors in the presence/absence analyses, though that assumption may not hold. Approximately 16 rarely observed V segments, including chromosome 9 orphons, were excluded from the earlier analysis of several hundred of the donors because counts were too low. An earlier analysis of 587 of the donors showed that most TCR beta V segments appeared in productive rearrangements either about 90% or about 30% of the time, which broadly matched IMGT annotations. In a later analysis, the rate of TCR association differed among HLA loci, with DRB1 alleles having the most associated TCRs and HLA-C alleles having the fewest. In a later genetic analysis, fewer N-insertions in productive TCRs were reported among donors in an Asian-associated ancestry cluster than the approximately 630-donor mean. The authors suggested that the approach could potentially be generalized to other disease states and immunological phenotypes.

Of note for this clone: Its antigen remains unidentified. No much larger clone exists at a distance of one base, and base qualities are not known.

A distance of 8 bases separates the germline ends of V and J, which lose 2 bases and 1 base respectively. From cysteine to phenylalanine, the CDR3 is 14 amino acids long. The DNA shown is the 42-base CDR3, in frame from base 1. The germline V gene supplies CDR1 SGHNT and CDR2 YENEEA. The cohort was made up of approximately 670 healthy bone marrow donors. Cohort members were all nominally healthy when sampled, although unrecorded immune exposures were likely present. The donor was CMV seropositive and was included in the group of 289 seropositive cohort members. Each donor provided a peripheral blood sample, and peripheral blood mononuclear cells were used for TCR beta sequencing. Genomic DNA was extracted from the blood cell samples with the Qiagen DNeasy Blood Extraction Kit. The library was produced with the immunoSEQ multiplex PCR assay. For the multiplex PCR, a mixture combining 60 forward primers for TCR Vbeta segments and 13 reverse primers for TCR Jbeta segments was used. The CDR3 region of rearranged TCR beta genes was amplified from genomic DNA by a multiplex PCR assay. The Illumina HiSeq System was used to sequence the amplified TCR beta libraries as 87-base-pair reads. As for the original processing: A later analysis counted 75 million to 100 million unique TCR beta chains across the 650 to 800 repertoires, and some 11 million of these chains were shared by at least two donors. A nearest-neighbor algorithm error-corrected the raw reads and collapsed the reads into unique sequences, merging closely related sequences to remove PCR and sequencing errors. V, D and J gene segments were assigned by aligning CDR3 sequences to IMGT reference sequences. Each retained sequence needed at least a six-nucleotide match to both a V gene segment and a J gene segment. A rearrangement was called productive if the CDR3 had no stop codons and remained in frame with V and J, and every other rearrangement was called non-productive. Following IMGT convention, CDR3 was defined as the stretch from the second conserved V-encoded cysteine to the conserved J-encoded phenylalanine. The earlier analysis of 587 of the donors excluded sequences that lacked an unambiguous match to a single V gene segment. An earlier analysis of 587 of the donors called V segments functional above 56.7% productive rearrangements and segregating when the between-donor standard deviation exceeded 5%. A statistical classification framework was built for diagnosing cytomegalovirus status from the catalog of TCR beta chain sequences. In a later analysis, V and J genes were assigned by comparing TCR nucleotide sequences against IMGT/GENE-DB human TR gene sequences. Using the TCRdist pipeline, a later analysis assigned CDR3 sequences along with most-parsimonious VDJ recombination scenarios. A later analysis defined each TCR beta chain by its CDR3 amino acid sequence plus V-gene family, and excluded reads lacking a unique V-gene family. To address suspected cross-contamination and a sequencing artifact, a later analysis removed several hundred highly shared, low-generation-probability nucleotide sequences. A later analysis calculated a clonal expansion index for each public chain from normalized within-repertoire ranks of inferred template counts. A later analysis computed generation probabilities with a VDJ recombination model fitted to out-of-frame rearrangements, and checked the results against IGoR. In a later analysis, TCR-TCR, TCR-HLA and TCR-CMV co-occurrence was scored with hypergeometric tests, and a repertoire-size bias correction was applied to TCR pairs. False discovery rates were estimated in a later analysis by permuting HLA or CMV assignments 20 times. In a later analysis, co-occurring TCRs were grouped with DBSCAN, and TCRdist sequence similarity was added when clustering was performed within HLA-allele-positive subsets. Repertoires with fewer than 30,000 or more than 120,000 public chains, plus five repertoires with anomalous nucleotide sharing, were excluded from co-occurrence clustering. In TCRdb, the immuneACCESS table is reduced to in-frame sequences with V and J assigned. These tables do not hold every clone; where another copy was compared, an unresolved V gene accounts for under half, and the others remain unexplained. V, J and clone size are those of that table, while D and trimming were read from the DNA. The sample includes more than 90,000 clones, with around 64% observed a single time. The ten largest account for roughly 8.4% of the sample.

This receptor chain uses TRBV11-3 and TRBJ1-1; a tentative D call is TRBD1 (5 bases match). The sequence derives from a man aged 30 to 45 in good health and CMV-seropositive. Sequencing was done on a sample of PBMCs. The encoded CDR3 is CASSLRQGNTEAFF. In nucleotides, the sequence is TGTGCCAGCAGCTTAAGGCAGGGGAACACTGAAGCTTTCTTT.